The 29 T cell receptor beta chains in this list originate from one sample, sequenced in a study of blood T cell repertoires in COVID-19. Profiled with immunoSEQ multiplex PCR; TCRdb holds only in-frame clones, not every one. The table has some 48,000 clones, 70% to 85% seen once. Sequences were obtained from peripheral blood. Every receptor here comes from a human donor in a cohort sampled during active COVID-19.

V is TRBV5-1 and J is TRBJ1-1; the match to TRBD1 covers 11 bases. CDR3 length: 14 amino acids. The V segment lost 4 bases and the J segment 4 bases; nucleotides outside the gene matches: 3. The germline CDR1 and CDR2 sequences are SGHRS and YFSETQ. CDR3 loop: CASSRDRGATEAFF. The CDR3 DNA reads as TGCGCCAGCAGCCGGGACAGGGGGGCCACTGAAGCTTTCTTT.

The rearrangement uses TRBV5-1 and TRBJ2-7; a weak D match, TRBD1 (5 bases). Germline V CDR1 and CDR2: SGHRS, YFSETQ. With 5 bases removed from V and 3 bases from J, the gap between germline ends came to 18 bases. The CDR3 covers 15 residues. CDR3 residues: CASSSTQGDNYEQYF. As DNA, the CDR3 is TGCGCCAGCAGTTCGACCCAGGGCGACAACTACGAGCAGTACTTC.

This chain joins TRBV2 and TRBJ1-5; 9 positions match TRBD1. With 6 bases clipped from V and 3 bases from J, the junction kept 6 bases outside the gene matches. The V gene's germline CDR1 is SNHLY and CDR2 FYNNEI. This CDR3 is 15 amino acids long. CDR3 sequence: CASRLDRGYNQPQHF. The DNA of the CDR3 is TGTGCCAGCAGGCTGGACAGGGGTTACAATCAGCCCCAGCATTTT.

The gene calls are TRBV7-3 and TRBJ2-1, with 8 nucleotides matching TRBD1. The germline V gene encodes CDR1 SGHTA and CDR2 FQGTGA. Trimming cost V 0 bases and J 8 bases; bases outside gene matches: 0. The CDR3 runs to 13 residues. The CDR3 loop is CASSLTTGDEQFF. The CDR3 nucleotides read TGTGCCAGCAGCTTAACGACAGGGGATGAGCAGTTCTTC.

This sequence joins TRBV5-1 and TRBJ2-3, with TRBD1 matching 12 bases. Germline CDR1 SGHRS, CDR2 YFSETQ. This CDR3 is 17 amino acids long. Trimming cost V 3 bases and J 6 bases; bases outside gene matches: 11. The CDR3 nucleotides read TGCGCCAGCAGCTCGGATGGGGGACAGGGGGCGGTCGATACGCAGTATTTT. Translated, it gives CASSSDGGQGAVDTQYF.

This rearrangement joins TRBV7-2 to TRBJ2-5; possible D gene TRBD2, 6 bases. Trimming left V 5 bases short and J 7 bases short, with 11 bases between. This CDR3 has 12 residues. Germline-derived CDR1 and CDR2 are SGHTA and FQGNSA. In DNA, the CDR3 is TGTGCCAGCAGCGGGACTTCGGGGACCCAGTACTTC. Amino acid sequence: CASSGTSGTQYF.

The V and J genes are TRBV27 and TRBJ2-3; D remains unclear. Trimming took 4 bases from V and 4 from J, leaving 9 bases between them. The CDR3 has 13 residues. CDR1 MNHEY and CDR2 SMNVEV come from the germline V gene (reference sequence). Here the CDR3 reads CASSSLVSDTQYF. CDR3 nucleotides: TGTGCCAGCAGTTCCTTAGTCTCAGATACGCAGTATTTT.

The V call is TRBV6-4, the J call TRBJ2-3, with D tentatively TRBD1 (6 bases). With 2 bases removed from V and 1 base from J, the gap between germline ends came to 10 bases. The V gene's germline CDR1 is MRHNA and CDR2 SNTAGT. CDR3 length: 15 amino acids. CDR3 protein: CASSDEAGGTDTQYF. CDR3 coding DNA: TGTGCCAGCAGTGACGAGGCAGGGGGCACAGATACGCAGTATTTT.

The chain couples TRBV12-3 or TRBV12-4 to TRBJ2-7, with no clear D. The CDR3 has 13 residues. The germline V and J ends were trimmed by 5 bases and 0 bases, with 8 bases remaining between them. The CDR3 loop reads CASSPDSSYEQYF. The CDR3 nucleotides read TGTGCCAGCAGTCCAGACTCCTCCTACGAGCAGTACTTC.

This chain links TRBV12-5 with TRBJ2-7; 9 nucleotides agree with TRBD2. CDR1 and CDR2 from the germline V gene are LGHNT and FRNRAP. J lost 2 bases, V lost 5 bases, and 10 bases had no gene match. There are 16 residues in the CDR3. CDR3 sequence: CASGKPEGLATYEQYF. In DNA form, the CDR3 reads TGTGCTAGTGGTAAACCCGAGGGACTAGCTACCTACGAGCAGTACTTC.

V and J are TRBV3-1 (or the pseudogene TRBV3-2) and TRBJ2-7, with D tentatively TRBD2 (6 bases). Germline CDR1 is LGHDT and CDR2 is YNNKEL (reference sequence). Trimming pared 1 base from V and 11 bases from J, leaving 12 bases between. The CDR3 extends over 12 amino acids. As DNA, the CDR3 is TGTGCCAGCAGCCAAGGACCGGGGGATGAGTACTTC. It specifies CASSQGPGDEYF.

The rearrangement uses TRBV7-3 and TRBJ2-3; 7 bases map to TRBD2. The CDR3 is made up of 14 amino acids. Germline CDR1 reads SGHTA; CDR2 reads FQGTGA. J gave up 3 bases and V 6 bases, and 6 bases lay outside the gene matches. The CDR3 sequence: CASRGGSSTDTQYF. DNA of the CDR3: TGTGCCAGCAGGGGCGGGAGTAGTACAGATACGCAGTATTTT. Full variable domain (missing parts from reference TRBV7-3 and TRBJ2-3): GAGVSQTPSNKVTEKGKYVELRCDPISGHTALYWYRQSLGQGPEFLIYFQGTGAADDSGLPNDRFFAVRPEGSVSTLKIQRTERGDSAVYLCASRGGSSTDTQYFGPGTRLTVL.

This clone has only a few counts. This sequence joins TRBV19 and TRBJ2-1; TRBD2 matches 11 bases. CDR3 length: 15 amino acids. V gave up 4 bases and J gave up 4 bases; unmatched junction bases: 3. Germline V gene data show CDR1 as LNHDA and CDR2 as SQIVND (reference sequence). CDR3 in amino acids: CASSTTSGNYNEQFF. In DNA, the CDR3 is TGTGCCAGTAGTACGACTAGCGGGAATTACAATGAGCAGTTCTTC.

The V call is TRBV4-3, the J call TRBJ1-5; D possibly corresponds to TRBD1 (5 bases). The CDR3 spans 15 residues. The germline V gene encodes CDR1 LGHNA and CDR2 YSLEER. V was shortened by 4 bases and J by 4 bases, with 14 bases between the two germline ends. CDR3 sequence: CASSPQRGGNQPQHF. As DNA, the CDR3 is TGCGCCAGCAGCCCCCAGCGGGGGGGGAATCAGCCCCAGCATTTT.

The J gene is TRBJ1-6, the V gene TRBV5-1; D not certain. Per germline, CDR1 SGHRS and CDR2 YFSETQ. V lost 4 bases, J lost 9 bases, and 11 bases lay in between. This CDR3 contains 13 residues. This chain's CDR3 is CASSVGNGSPLHF. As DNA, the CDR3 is TGCGCCAGCAGCGTCGGGAACGGTTCACCCCTCCACTTT.

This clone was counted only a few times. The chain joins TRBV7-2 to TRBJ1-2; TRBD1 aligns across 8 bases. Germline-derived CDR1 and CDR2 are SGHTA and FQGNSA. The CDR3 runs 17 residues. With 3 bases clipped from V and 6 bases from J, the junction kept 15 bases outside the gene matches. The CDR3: CASSFLQGAPVGNGYTF. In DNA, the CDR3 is TGTGCCAGCAGCTTTCTGCAGGGGGCGCCCGTGGGCAATGGCTACACCTTC.

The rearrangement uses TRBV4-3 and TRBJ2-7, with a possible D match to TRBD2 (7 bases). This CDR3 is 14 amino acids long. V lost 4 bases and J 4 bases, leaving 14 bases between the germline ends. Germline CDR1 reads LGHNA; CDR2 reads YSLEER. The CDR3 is CASSRSRGGYEQYF. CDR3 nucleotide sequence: TGCGCCAGCAGCCGCTCAAGGGGGGGTTACGAGCAGTACTTC.

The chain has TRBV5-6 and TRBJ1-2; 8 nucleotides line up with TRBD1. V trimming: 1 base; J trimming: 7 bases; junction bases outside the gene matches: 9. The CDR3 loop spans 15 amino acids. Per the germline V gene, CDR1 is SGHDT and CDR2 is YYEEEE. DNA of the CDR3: TGTGCCAGCAGCTTGTGGGTGACAGGGGAGGCTGGCTACACCTTC. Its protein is CASSLWVTGEAGYTF.

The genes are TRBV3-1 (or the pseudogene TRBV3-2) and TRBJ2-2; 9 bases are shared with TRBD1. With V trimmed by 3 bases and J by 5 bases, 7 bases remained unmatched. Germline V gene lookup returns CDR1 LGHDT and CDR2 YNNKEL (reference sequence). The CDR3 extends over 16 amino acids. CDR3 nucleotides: TGTGCCAGCAGCCAGGGGGACAGGGAAGGGACCGGGGAGCTGTTTTTT. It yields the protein CASSQGDREGTGELFF.

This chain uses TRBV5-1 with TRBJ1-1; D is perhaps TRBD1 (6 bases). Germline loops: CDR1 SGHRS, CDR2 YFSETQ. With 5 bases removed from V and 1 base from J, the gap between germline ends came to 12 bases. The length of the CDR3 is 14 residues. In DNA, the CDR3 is TGCGCCAGCAGTGGCGGGGGGCCGAACACTGAAGCTTTCTTT. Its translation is CASSGGGPNTEAFF.

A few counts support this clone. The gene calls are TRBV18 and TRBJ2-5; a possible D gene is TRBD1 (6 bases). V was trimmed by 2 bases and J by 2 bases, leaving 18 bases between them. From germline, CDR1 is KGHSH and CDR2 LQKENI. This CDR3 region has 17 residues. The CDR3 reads CASSPTTGQMLQETQYF. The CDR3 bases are TGTGCCAGCTCACCAACGACAGGACAGATGTTACAAGAGACCCAGTACTTC.

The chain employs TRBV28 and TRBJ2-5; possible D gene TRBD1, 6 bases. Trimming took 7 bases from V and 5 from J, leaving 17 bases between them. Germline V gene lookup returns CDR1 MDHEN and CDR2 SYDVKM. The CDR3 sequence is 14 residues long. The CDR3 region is CASTLVGAGETQYF. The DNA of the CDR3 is TGTGCCAGCACCTTAGTGGGGGCAGGGGAGACCCAGTACTTC.

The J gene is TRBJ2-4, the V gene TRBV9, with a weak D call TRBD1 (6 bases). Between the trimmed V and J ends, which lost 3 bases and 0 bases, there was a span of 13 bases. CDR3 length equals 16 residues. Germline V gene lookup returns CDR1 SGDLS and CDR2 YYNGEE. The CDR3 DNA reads TGTGCCAGCAGCGCCGGGACAACCTTAGCCAAAAACATTCAGTACTTC. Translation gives CASSAGTTLAKNIQYF.

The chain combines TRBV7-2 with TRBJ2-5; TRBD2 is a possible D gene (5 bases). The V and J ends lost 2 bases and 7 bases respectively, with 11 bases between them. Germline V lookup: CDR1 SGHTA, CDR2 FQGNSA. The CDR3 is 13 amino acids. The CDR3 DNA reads TGTGCCAGCAGCTTAAACGGTGCGGGGACCCAGTACTTC. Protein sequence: CASSLNGAGTQYF.

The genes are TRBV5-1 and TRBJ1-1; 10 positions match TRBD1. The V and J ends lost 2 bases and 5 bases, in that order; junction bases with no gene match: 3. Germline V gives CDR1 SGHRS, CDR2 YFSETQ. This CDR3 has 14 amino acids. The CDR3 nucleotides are TGCGCCAGCAGCTTAGGACAGGGGGGAACTGAAGCTTTCTTT. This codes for CASSLGQGGTEAFF. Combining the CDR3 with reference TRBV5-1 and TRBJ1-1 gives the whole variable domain KAGVTQTPRYLIKTRGQQVTLSCSPISGHRSVSWYQQTPGQGLQFLFEYFSETQRNKGNFPGRFSGRQFSNSRSEMNVSTLELGDSALYLCASSLGQGGTEAFFGQGTRLTVV.

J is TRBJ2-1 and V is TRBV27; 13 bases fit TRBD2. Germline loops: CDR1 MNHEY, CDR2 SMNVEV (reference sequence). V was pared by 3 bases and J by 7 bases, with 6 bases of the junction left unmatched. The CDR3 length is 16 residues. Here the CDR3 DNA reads TGTGCCAGCAGTTTCTTGGGACTAGCGGGATTAAATGAGCAGTTCTTC. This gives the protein CASSFLGLAGLNEQFF.

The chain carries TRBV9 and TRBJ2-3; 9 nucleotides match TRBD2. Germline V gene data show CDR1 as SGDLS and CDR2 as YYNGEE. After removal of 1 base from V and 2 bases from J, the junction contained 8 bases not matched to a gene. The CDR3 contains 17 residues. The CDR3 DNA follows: TGTGCCAGCAGCGTACCGGGGGCGGGAGGGGACACAGATACGCAGTATTTT. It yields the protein CASSVPGAGGDTDTQYF.

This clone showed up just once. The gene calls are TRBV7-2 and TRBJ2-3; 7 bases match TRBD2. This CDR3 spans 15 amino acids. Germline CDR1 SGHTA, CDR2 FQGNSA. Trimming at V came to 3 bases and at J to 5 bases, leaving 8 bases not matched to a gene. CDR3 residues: CASSFSGIRGDTQYF. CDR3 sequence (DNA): TGTGCCAGCAGCTTCAGCGGGATTAGGGGAGATACGCAGTATTTT.

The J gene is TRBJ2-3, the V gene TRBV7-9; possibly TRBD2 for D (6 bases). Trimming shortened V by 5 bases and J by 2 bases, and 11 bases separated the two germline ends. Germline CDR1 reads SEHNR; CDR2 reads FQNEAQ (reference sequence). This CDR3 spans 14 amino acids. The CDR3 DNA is TGTGCCAGCAGCCAGACGGGGGACACAGATACGCAGTATTTT. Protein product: CASSQTGDTDTQYF.